Listed below are T cell receptor beta chains from one sample, sequenced in a study of T cell responses to AZD1222 COVID-19 vaccine. This table comes from immunoSEQ multiplex PCR, and its TCRdb copy is limited to in-frame clones, with some not included. The table records about 64,000 clones, 75% to 95% of them present only once. Sequences were derived from peripheral blood, sampled 28 days after the second dose of the MenACWY control vaccine. All receptors derive from an adult who received the MenACWY meningococcal vaccine as a control. The CDR3 runs from the conserved cysteine through the conserved F or W. Each record gives: clone size, D gene, V gene, J gene, CDR3 DNA, CDR3 protein. A D gene is named only where the DNA matches it firmly. Only some rows state a clone size, as once, few, many or a class for expanded clones.

size: NA
D: NA
V: TRBV10-2
J: TRBJ2-2
DNA: TGCGCCAGCAGTGAGGGCGGGGAGCTGTTTTTT
CDR3: CASSEGGELFF

size: NA
D: TRBD1
V: TRBV19
J: TRBJ1-1
DNA: TGTGCCAGTAGTCCTTCACAGGGGTTGACTGAAGCTTTCTTT
CDR3: CASSPSQGLTEAFF

size: NA
D: NA
V: TRBV2
J: TRBJ1-6
DNA: TGTGCCAGCACGGGAGGATTCTCCTATAATTCACCCCTCCACTTT
CDR3: CASTGGFSYNSPLHF

size: few
D: NA
V: TRBV5-4
J: TRBJ1-6
DNA: TGTGCCAGCAGCTTGGAAGGGACGGTCTATAATTCACCCCTCCACTTT
CDR3: CASSLEGTVYNSPLHF

size: NA
D: NA
V: TRBV4-3
J: TRBJ1-2
DNA: TGCGCCAGCAGCCAAGAAAGGGGGGCACACTATGGCTACACCTTC
CDR3: CASSQERGAHYGYTF

size: NA
D: TRBD1
V: TRBV28
J: TRBJ1-2
DNA: TGTGCCAGCAGTTCTCCACAGGGGGCAGACTATGGCTACACCTTC
CDR3: CASSSPQGADYGYTF

size: NA
D: NA
V: TRBV2
J: TRBJ1-4
DNA: TGTGCCAGCAGTGATCCGGAAGCAAATGAAAAACTGTTTTTT
CDR3: CASSDPEANEKLFF

size: NA
D: NA
V: TRBV1
J: TRBJ1-6
DNA: TGCACCAGCAGCCCCCGCACGGCCCTCCACTTT
CDR3: CTSSPRTALHF

size: NA
D: NA
V: TRBV27
J: TRBJ1-5
DNA: TGTGCCACCAGGGGCGTTTTTGGCAATCAGCCCCAGCATTTT
CDR3: CATRGVFGNQPQHF

size: NA
D: NA
V: TRBV28
J: TRBJ2-7
DNA: TGTGCCAGCAGTTTTGGCAGCAATAAAAGGGACGAGCAGTACTTC
CDR3: CASSFGSNKRDEQYF

size: NA
D: NA
V: TRBV29-1
J: TRBJ1-3
DNA: TGCAGTGGGCAGGGAGGTGCTGGAAACACCATATATTTT
CDR3: CSGQGGAGNTIYF